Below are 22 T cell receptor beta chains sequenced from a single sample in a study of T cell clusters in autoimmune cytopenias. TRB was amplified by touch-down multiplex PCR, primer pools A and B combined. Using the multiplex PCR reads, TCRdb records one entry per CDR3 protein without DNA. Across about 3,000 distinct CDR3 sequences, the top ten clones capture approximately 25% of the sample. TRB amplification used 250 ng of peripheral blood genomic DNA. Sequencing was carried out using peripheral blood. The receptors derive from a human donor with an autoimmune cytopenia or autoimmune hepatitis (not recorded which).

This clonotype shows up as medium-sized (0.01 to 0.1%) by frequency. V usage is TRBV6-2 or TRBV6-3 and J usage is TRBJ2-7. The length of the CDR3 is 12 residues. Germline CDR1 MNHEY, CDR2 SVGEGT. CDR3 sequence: CASSYPSVEQYF.

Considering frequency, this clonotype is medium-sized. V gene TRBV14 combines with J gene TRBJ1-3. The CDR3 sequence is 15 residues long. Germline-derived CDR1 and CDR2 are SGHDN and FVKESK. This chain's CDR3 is CASSHAGNSGNTIYF.

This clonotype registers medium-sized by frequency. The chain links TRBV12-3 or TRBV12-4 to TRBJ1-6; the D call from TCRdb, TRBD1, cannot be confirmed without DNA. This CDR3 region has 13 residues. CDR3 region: CASRRWGESPLHF.

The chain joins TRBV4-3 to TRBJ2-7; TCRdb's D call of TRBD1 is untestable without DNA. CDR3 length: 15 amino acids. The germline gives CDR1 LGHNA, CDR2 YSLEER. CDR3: CASSQGTGGGYEQYF.

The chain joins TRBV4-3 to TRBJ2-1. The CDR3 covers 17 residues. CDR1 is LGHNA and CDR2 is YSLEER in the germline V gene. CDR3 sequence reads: CASSQDLRQLLVNEQFF.

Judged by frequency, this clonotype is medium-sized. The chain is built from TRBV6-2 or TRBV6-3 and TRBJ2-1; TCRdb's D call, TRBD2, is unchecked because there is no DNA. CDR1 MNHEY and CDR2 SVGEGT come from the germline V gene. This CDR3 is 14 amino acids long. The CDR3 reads CASTSGTSRDEQFF.

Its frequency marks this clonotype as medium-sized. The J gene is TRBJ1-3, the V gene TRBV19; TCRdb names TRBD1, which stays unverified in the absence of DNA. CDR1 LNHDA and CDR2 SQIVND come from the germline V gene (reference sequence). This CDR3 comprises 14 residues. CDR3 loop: CASRKGDSGNTIYF.

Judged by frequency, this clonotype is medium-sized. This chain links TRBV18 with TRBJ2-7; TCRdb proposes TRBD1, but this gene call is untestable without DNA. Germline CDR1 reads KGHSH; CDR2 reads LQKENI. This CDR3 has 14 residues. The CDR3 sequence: CASSPGTWSYEQYF.

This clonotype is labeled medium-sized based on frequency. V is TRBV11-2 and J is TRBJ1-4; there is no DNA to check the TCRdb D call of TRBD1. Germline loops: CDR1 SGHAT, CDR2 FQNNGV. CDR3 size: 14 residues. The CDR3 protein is CASSLGTGGEKLFF.

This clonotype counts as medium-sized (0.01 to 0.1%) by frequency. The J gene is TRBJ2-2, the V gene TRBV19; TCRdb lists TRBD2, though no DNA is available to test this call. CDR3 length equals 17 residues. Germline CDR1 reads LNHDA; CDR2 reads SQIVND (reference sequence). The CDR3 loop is CASSILGLAERTGELFF. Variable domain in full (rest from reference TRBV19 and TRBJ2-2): DGGITQSPKYLFRKEGQNVTLSCEQNLNHDAMYWYRQDPGQGLRLIYYSQIVNDFQKGDIAEGYSVSREKKESFPLTVTSAQKNPTAFYLCASSILGLAERTGELFFGEGSRLTVL.

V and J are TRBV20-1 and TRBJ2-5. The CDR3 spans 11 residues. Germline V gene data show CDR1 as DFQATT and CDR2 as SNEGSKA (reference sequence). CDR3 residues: CSASLGETQYF.

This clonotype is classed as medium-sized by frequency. The CDR3 sequence: CASSQRNGIRDEQFF. The chain recombines TRBV4-3 with TRBJ2-1. CDR1 LGHNA and CDR2 YSLEER come from the germline V gene. CDR3 length: 15 amino acids.

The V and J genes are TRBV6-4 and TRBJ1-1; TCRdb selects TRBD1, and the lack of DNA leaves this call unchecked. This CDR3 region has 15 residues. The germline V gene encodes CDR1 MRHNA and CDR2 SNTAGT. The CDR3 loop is CASSETGGANTEAFF.

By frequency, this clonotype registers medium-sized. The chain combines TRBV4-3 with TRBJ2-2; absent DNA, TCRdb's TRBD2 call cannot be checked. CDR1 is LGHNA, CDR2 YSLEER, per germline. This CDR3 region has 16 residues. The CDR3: CASSQGPGLGTGELFF.

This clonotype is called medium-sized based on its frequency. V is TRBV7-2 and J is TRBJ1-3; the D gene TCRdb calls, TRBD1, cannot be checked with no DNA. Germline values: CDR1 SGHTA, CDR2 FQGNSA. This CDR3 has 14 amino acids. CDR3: CASSSDRGRNTIYF.

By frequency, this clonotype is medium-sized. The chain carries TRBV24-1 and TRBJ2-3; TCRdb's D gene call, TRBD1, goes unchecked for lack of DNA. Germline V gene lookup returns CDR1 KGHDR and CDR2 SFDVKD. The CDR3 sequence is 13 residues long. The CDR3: CATSEPPTDTQYF.

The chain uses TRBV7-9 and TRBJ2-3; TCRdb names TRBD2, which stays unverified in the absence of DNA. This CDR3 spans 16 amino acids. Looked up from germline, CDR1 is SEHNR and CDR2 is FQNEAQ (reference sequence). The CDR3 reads CASTTRDLKFTDTQYF.

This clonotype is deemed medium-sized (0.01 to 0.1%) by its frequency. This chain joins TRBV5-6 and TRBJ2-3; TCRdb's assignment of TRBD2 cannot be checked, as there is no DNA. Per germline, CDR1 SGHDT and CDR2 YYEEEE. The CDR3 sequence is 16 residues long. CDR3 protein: CASSLVGGRSTDTQYF.

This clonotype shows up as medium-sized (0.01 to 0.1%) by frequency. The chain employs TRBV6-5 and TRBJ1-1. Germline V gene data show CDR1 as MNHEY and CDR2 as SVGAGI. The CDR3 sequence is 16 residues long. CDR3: CASSYLRAGGNTEAFF.

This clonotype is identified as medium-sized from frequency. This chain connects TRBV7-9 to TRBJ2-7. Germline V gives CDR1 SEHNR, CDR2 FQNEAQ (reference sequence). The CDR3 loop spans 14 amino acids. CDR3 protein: CASSLGRVPYEQYF. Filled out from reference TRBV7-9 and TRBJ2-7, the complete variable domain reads DTGVSQNPRHKITKRGQNVTFRCDPISEHNRLYWYRQTLGQGPEFLTYFQNEAQLEKSRLLSDRFSAERPKGSFSTLEIQRTEQGDSAMYLCASSLGRVPYEQYFGPGTRLTVT.

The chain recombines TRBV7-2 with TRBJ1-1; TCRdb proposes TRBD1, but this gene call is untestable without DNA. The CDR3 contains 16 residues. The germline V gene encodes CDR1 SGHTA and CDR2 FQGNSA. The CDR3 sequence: CASSLDSILGALEAFF.

CDR3 sequence reads: CASSLRGPWTEAFF. The V gene is TRBV27, the J gene TRBJ1-1; TCRdb gives TRBD1 as the D gene, but with no DNA this cannot be confirmed. CDR1 is MNHEY and CDR2 is SMNVEV in the germline V gene (reference sequence). This CDR3 comprises 14 residues.